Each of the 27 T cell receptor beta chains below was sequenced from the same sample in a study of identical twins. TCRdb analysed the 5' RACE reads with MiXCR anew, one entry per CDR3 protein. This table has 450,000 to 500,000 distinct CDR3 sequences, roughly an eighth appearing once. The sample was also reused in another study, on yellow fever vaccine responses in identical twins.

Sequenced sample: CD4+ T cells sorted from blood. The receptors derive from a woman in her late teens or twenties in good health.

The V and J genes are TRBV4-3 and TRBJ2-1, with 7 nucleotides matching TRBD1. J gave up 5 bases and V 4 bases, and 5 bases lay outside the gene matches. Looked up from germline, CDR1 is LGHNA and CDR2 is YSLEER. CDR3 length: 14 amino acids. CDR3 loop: CASSRRQGNNEQFF. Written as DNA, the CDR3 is TGCGCCAGCAGCCGGAGACAGGGCAACAATGAGCAGTTCTTC.

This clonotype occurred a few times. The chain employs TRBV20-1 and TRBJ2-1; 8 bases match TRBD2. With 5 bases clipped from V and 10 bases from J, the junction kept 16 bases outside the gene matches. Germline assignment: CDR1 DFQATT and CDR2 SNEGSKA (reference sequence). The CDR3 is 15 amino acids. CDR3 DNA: TGCAGTGCTCGACTACCGACTAGCGTCGAGACGGAGCAGTTCTTC. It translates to CSARLPTSVETEQFF.

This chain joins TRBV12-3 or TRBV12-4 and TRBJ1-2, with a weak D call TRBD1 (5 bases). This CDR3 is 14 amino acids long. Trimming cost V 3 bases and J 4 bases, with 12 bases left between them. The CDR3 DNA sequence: TGTGCCAGCAGTTTGCAGGGCACCTTCTATGGCTACACCTTC. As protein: CASSLQGTFYGYTF.

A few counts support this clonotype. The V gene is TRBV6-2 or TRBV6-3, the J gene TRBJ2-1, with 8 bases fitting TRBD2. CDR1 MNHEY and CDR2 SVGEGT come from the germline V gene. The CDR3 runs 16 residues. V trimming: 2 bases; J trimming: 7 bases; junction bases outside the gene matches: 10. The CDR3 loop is CASSYGTGGARNEQFF. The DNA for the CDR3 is TGTGCCAGCAGTTACGGGACCGGGGGGGCTCGGAATGAGCAGTTCTTC.

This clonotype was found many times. The CDR3 loop reads CASSIETGFEQYF. The CDR3 DNA reads as TGTGCCAGTAGTATCGAGACAGGGTTCGAGCAGTACTTC. The gene calls are TRBV19 and TRBJ2-7; the match to TRBD1 covers 7 bases. Germline CDR1 reads LNHDA; CDR2 reads SQIVND (reference sequence). V lost 3 bases and J lost 6; bases outside the gene matches: 5. This CDR3 is built from 13 residues.

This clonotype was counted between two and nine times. CDR3 DNA sequence: TGTGCCAGCAGTTACTCGGTGGGAGGGCAGGGGGAGCTGTTTTTT. Translation: CASSYSVGGQGELFF. V gene TRBV6-5 combines with J gene TRBJ2-2; 7 bases map to TRBD2. There are 15 residues in the CDR3. Germline V gives CDR1 MNHEY, CDR2 SVGAGI. V was clipped by 0 bases and J by 8 bases; unmatched bases: 6.

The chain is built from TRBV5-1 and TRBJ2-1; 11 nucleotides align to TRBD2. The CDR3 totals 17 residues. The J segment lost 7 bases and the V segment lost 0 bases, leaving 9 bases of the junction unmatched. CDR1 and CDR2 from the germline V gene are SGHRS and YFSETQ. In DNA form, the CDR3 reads TGCGCCAGCAGCTTGGCAGGCCGGCTAGCGGGGGGAAATGAGCAGTTCTTC. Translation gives CASSLAGRLAGGNEQFF.

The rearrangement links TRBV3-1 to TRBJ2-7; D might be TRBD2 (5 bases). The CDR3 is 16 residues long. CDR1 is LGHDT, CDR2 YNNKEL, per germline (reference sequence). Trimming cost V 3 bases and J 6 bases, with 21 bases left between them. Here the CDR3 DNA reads TGTGCCAGCAGCCAGGGTTATTCGGGGTTCCTATCCGAGCAGTACTTC. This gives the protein CASSQGYSGFLSEQYF.

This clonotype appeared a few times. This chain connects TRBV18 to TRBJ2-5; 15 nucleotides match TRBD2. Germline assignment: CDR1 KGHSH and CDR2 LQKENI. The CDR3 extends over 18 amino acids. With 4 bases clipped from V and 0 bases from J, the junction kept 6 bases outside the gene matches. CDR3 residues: CASSRGLAGGKDQETQYF. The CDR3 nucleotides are TGTGCCAGCTCACGGGGACTAGCGGGGGGCAAAGACCAAGAGACCCAGTACTTC.

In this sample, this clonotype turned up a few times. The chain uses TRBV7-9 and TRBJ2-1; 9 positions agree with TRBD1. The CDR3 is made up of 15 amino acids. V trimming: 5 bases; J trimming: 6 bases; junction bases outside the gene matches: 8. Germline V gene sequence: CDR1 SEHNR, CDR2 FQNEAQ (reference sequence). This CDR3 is CASSAKGQGSNEQFF. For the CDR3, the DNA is TGTGCCAGCAGCGCGAAGGGACAGGGCTCCAATGAGCAGTTCTTC.

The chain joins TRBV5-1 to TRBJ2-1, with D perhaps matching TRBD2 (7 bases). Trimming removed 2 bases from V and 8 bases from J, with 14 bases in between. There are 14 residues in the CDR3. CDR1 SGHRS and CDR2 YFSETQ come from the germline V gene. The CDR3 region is CASSLEGGQHEQFF. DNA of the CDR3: TGCGCCAGCAGCTTAGAGGGGGGGCAACATGAGCAGTTCTTC.

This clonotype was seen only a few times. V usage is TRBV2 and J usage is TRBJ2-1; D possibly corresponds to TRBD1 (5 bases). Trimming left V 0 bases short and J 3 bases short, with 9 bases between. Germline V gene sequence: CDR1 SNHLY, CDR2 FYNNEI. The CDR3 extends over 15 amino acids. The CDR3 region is CASSEALQVYNEQFF. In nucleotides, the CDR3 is TGTGCCAGCAGTGAAGCGCTACAGGTCTACAATGAGCAGTTCTTC.

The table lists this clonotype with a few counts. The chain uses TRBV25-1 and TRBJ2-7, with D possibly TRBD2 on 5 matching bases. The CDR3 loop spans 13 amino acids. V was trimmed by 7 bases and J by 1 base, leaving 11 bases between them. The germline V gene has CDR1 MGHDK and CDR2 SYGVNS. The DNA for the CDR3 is TGTGCCAGCACTCCTACGGGGTCCTACGAGCAGTACTTC. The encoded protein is CASTPTGSYEQYF.

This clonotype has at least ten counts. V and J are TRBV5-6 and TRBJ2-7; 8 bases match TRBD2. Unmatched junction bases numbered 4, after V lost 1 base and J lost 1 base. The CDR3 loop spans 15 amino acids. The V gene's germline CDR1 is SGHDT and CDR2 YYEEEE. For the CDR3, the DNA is TGTGCCAGCAGCTTGATCGGGGGGGGATCCTACGAGCAGTACTTC. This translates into CASSLIGGGSYEQYF.

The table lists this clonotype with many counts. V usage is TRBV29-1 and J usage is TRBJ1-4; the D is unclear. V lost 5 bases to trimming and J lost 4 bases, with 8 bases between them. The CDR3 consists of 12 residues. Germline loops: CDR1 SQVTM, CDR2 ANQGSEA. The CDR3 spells CSVLGFNEKLFF. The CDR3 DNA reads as TGCAGCGTTCTAGGGTTTAATGAAAAACTGTTTTTT.

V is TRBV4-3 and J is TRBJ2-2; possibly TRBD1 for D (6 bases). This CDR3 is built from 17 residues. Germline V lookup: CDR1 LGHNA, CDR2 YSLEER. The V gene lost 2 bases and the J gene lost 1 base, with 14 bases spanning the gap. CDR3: CASSQKIKGENTGELFF. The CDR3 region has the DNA TGCGCCAGCAGCCAAAAGATTAAGGGGGAGAACACCGGGGAGCTGTTTTTT.

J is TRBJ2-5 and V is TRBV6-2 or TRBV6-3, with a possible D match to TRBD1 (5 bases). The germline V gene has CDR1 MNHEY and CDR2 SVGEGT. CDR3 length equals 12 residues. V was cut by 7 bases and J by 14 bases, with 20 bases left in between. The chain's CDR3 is CASKVLGQWSYF. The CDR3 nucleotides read TGTGCCAGCAAGGTCTTGGGGCAGTGGAGTTACTTC.

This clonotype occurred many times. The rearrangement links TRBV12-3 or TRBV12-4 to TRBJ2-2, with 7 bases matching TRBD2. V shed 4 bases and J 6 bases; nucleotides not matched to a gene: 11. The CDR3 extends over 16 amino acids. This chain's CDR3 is CASSSPAGGGAGELFF. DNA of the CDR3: TGTGCCAGCAGTTCCCCAGCCGGGGGAGGGGCCGGGGAGCTGTTTTTT.

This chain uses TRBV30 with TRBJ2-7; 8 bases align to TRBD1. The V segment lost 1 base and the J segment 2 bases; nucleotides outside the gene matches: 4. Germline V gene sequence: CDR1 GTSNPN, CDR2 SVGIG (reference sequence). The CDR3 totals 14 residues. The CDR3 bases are TGTGCCTGGAGTGCGACAGGGGTGGCCTACGAGCAGTACTTC. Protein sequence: CAWSATGVAYEQYF.

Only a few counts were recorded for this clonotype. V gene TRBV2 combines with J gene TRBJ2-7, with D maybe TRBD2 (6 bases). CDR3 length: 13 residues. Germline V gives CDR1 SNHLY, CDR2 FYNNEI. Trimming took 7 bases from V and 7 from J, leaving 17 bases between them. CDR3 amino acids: CASNLVTRGEQYF. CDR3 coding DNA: TGTGCCAGCAATTTGGTCACGCGGGGAGAGCAGTACTTC.

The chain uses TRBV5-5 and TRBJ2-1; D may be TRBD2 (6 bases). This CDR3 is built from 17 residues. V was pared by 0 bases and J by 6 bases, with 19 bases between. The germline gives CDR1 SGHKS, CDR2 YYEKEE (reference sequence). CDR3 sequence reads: CASSLGSSASRANEQFF. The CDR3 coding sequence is TGTGCCAGCAGCTTGGGGTCTAGCGCTAGTAGAGCCAATGAGCAGTTCTTC. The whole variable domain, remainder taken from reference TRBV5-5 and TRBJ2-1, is DAGVTQSPTHLIKTRGQQVTLRCSPISGHKSVSWYQQVLGQGPQFIFQYYEKEERGRGNFPDRFSARQFPNYSSELNVNALLLGDSALYLCASSLGSSASRANEQFFGPGTRLTVL.

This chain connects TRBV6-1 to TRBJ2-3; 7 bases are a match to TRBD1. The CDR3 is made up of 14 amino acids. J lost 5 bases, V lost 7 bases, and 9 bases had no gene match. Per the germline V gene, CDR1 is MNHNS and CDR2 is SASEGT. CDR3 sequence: CASKKGASLDTQYF. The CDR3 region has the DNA TGTGCCAGCAAGAAGGGGGCAAGTTTAGATACGCAGTATTTT.

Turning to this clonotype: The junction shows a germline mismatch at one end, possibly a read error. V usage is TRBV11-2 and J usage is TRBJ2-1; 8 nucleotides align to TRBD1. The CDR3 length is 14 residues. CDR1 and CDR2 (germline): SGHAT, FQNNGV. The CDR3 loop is CASSLERTGRGQFF. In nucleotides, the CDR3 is TGTGCCAGCAGCCTAGAGCGGACAGGGAGAGGGCAGTTCTTC.

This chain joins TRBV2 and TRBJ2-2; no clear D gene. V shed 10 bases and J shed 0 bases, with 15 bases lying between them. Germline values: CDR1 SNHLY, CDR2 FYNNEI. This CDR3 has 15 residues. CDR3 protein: CAIQSLNANTGELFF. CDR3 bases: TGTGCCATCCAGTCATTAAACGCGAACACCGGGGAGCTGTTTTTT. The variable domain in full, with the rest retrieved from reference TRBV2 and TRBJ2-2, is EPEVTQTPSHQVTQMGQEVILRCVPISNHLYFYWYRQILGQKVEFLVSFYNNEISEKSEIFDDQFSVERPDGSNFTLKIRSTKLEDSAMYFCAIQSLNANTGELFFGEGSRLTVL.

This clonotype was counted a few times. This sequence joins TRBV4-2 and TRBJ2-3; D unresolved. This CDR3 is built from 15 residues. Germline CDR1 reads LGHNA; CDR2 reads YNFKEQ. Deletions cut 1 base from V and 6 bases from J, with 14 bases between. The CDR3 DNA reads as TGTGCCAGCAGCCAAGGGGATTCCTGGTCGGATACGCAGTATTTT. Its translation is CASSQGDSWSDTQYF.

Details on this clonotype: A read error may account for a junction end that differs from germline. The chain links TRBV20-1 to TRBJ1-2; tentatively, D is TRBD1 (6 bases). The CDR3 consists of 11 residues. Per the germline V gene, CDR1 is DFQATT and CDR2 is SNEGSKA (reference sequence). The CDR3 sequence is CSASRTARASF. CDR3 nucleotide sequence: TGCAGTGCTAGCCGGACAGCCCGTGCCTCCTTC.

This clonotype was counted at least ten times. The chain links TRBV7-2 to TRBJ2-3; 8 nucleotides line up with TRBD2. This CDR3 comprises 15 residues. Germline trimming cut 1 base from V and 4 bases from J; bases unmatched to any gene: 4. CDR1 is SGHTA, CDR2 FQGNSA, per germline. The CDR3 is CASSLGGRSADTQYF. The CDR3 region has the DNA TGTGCCAGCAGCTTAGGCGGGAGGAGTGCAGATACGCAGTATTTT.